This passage covers 28 T cell receptor beta chains from one sample sequenced in a study of cytomegalovirus exposure and HLA in healthy donors. This PCR relied on a set of 60 Vbeta primers and 13 Jbeta primers. TCRdb's copy holds only in-frame clones and misses some; the assay was immunoSEQ multiplex PCR. The sample contains around 110,000 clones, around 10% of which appear only once. The sequenced sample was PBMCs. Receptors were obtained from a young man in good health and CMV-seronegative.

This clone was recorded a few times. The genes are TRBV28 and TRBJ2-1; 14 positions match TRBD2. The germline gives CDR1 MDHEN, CDR2 SYDVKM. The CDR3 spans 19 residues. The J segment lost 10 bases and the V segment lost 2 bases, leaving 16 bases of the junction unmatched. Here the CDR3 DNA reads TGTGCCAGCAGTTTAACGGCCCGGACTAGCGGGAGGCTCCTGGGAGAGCAGTTCTTC. It is translated as CASSLTARTSGRLLGEQFF.

The chain carries TRBV6-5 and TRBJ2-2, with a tentative D call TRBD1 (5 bases). Germline V CDR1 and CDR2: MNHEY, SVGAGI. Trimming removed 5 bases from V and 5 bases from J, with 12 bases in between. The CDR3 extends over 14 amino acids. The CDR3 nucleotides are TGTGCCAGCAGTAAATTGACAGAGACCGGGGAGCTGTTTTTT. This encodes CASSKLTETGELFF.

The V gene is TRBV9, the J gene TRBJ2-3; D may be TRBD1 (7 bases). V gave up 0 bases and J gave up 7 bases, with 12 bases separating them. The CDR3 consists of 14 residues. Per the germline V gene, CDR1 is SGDLS and CDR2 is YYNGEE. CDR3 loop: CASSVVAGGHTQYF. Written as DNA, the CDR3 is TGTGCCAGCAGCGTAGTTGCAGGGGGGCATACGCAGTATTTT. The variable domain in full, with the rest retrieved from reference TRBV9 and TRBJ2-3, is DSGVTQTPKHLITATGQRVTLRCSPRSGDLSVYWYQQSLDQGLQFLIQYYNGEERAKGNILERFSAQQFPDLHSELNLSSLELGDSALYFCASSVVAGGHTQYFGPGTRLTVL.

The V and J genes are TRBV7-9 and TRBJ2-5, with 8 bases fitting TRBD1. The J segment lost 5 bases and the V segment lost 3 bases, leaving 8 bases of the junction unmatched. The CDR3 consists of 15 residues. Germline values: CDR1 SEHNR, CDR2 FQNEAQ (reference sequence). The CDR3: CASSFGQGVAETQYF. The CDR3 DNA reads TGTGCCAGCAGCTTCGGACAGGGCGTCGCGGAGACCCAGTACTTC.

J is TRBJ2-1 and V is TRBV27; 7 bases line up with TRBD1. Trimming cost V 5 bases and J 0 bases; bases outside gene matches: 7. The CDR3 sequence is 16 residues long. Germline lookup yields CDR1 MNHEY and CDR2 SMNVEV (reference sequence). CDR3 DNA sequence: TGTGCCAGCAGTAAAAGGGACAGAAGCTCCTACAATGAGCAGTTCTTC. Translated: CASSKRDRSSYNEQFF.

This clone was seen more than once but under ten times. The sample carries other DNA sequences with the same CDR3. The CDR3 loop is CASSLGRAAEAFF. For the CDR3, the DNA is TGTGCCAGCAGCTTAGGCAGGGCGGCTGAAGCTTTCTTT. The rearrangement links TRBV11-2 to TRBJ1-1; maybe TRBD1 (5 bases). This CDR3 region has 13 residues. Germline-derived CDR1 and CDR2 are SGHAT and FQNNGV. With 1 base removed from V and 6 bases from J, the gap between germline ends came to 9 bases.

The chain uses TRBV11-3 and TRBJ1-2, with D uncertain. CDR1 and CDR2 from the germline V gene are SGHNT and YENEEA. V dropped 5 bases and J dropped 8 bases, with 18 bases sitting between them. The length of the CDR3 is 14 residues. The CDR3 region is CASSPQGGRLGYTF. The CDR3 DNA reads TGTGCCAGCAGCCCCCAAGGCGGGAGGCTGGGCTACACCTTC.

The chain is built from TRBV29-1 and TRBJ2-7; D remains ambiguous. The CDR3 has 13 residues. Germline assignment: CDR1 SQVTM and CDR2 ANQGSEA. V was pared by 1 base and J by 0 bases, with 7 bases between. The CDR3 DNA follows: TGCAGCGTTGAAGTCCCGAGCTCCTACGAGCAGTACTTC. This gives the protein CSVEVPSSYEQYF.

This clone has a handful of counts. This chain connects TRBV7-9 to TRBJ1-2; D might be TRBD1 (6 bases). This CDR3 region has 15 residues. V was cut by 1 base and J by 4 bases, with 13 bases left in between. Germline lookup yields CDR1 SEHNR and CDR2 FQNEAQ (reference sequence). The CDR3, as DNA: TGTGCCAGCAGCTTAGGAACAGGGATTACCTATGGCTACACCTTC. Protein: CASSLGTGITYGYTF.

This chain links TRBV6-5 with TRBJ2-3, with a weak D call TRBD1 (5 bases). Trimming stripped 6 bases from V and 6 bases from J, with 7 bases between. Germline CDR1 is MNHEY and CDR2 is SVGAGI. The CDR3 is made up of 11 amino acids. The CDR3 here is CASRGRDTQYF. DNA for the CDR3: TGTGCCAGCAGGGGGCGGGATACGCAGTATTTT.

The chain links TRBV7-8 to TRBJ1-2, with 10 nucleotides matching TRBD1. The V gene end was trimmed by 3 bases and the J gene end by 7 bases; junction bases not matched to a gene: 8. Looked up from germline, CDR1 is SGHVS and CDR2 is FQNEAQ. The CDR3 sequence is 15 residues long. The CDR3: CASSFDGTGVSGYTF. The CDR3 DNA sequence: TGTGCCAGCAGCTTTGACGGGACAGGGGTCTCTGGCTACACCTTC. The entire variable domain, with the rest obtained from reference TRBV7-8 and TRBJ1-2, is as follows: GAGVSQSPRYKVAKRGQDVALRCDPISGHVSLFWYQQALGQGPEFLTYFQNEAQLDKSGLPSDRFFAERPEGSVSTLKIQRTQQEDSAVYLCASSFDGTGVSGYTFGSGTRLTVV.

The V and J genes are TRBV7-2 and TRBJ1-1, with D hard to call. The germline V gene has CDR1 SGHTA and CDR2 FQGNSA. V was cut by 1 base and J by 1 base, with 10 bases left in between. The length of the CDR3 is 15 residues. The CDR3: CASSLDSSPNTEAFF. CDR3 DNA: TGTGCCAGCAGCTTAGATAGTAGCCCGAACACTGAAGCTTTCTTT.

The genes are TRBV9 and TRBJ2-7; 7 bases are a match to TRBD1. The length of the CDR3 is 15 residues. With V trimmed by 3 bases and J by 0 bases, 6 bases remained unmatched. Per the germline V gene, CDR1 is SGDLS and CDR2 is YYNGEE. The CDR3 sequence is CASSAGDSNSYEQYF. The CDR3, as DNA: TGTGCCAGCAGCGCTGGGGACAGTAACTCCTACGAGCAGTACTTC.

The rearrangement joins TRBV7-2 to TRBJ2-2, with 10 bases that match TRBD1. Germline loops: CDR1 SGHTA, CDR2 FQGNSA. This CDR3 comprises 15 residues. Trimming cost V 4 bases and J 5 bases; bases outside gene matches: 4. For the CDR3, the DNA is TGTGCCAGCAGCTCGACAGGGGGCGGGACCGGGGAGCTGTTTTTT. Translated: CASSSTGGGTGELFF.

The chain employs TRBV27 and TRBJ2-7; possibly TRBD2 for D (6 bases). V was shortened by 10 bases and J by 4 bases, with 17 bases between the two germline ends. This CDR3 is 13 amino acids long. Germline V gene data show CDR1 as MNHEY and CDR2 as SMNVEV (reference sequence). CDR3 loop: CATRAGGWYEQYF. CDR3 coding DNA: TGTGCCACTCGGGCCGGGGGATGGTACGAGCAGTACTTC.

This clone was observed a few times. The rearrangement joins TRBV7-2 to TRBJ2-5; 8 bases match TRBD1. V shed 4 bases and J 5 bases; nucleotides not matched to a gene: 9. The CDR3 covers 15 residues. Per germline, CDR1 SGHTA and CDR2 FQGNSA. CDR3 region: CASSSRGPGWETQYF. The DNA for the CDR3 is TGTGCCAGCAGCTCCAGGGGGCCCGGGTGGGAGACCCAGTACTTC.

This clone was observed a handful of times. This chain connects TRBV9 to TRBJ2-1, with TRBD1 matching 8 bases. V was clipped by 0 bases and J by 8 bases; unmatched bases: 7. CDR3 length: 15 amino acids. Germline V gene sequence: CDR1 SGDLS, CDR2 YYNGEE. The CDR3 region has the DNA TGTGCCAGCAGCGTAGCAGGGGGACAGGTCTATGAGCAGTTCTTC. Protein product: CASSVAGGQVYEQFF.

In this sample, this clone turned up a few times. The rearrangement joins TRBV6-1 to TRBJ2-7, with 7 nucleotides matching TRBD2. There are 15 residues in the CDR3. Trimming removed 6 bases from V and 1 base from J; junction bases left unmatched: 9. Per the germline V gene, CDR1 is MNHNS and CDR2 is SASEGT. The CDR3: CASRGGRGRSYEQYF. DNA of the CDR3: TGTGCCAGCAGGGGGGGGAGGGGACGTTCCTACGAGCAGTACTTC.

This rearrangement joins TRBV5-6 to TRBJ2-3, with D possibly matching TRBD1 (5 bases). Germline CDR1 and CDR2: SGHDT and YYEEEE. The CDR3 extends over 14 amino acids. V was pared by 0 bases and J by 2 bases, with 7 bases between. The CDR3 here is CASSLGGHTDTQYF. The CDR3 nucleotides are TGTGCCAGCAGCTTGGGTGGACACACAGATACGCAGTATTTT.

The sample holds a few counts of this clone. V and J are TRBV15 and TRBJ2-5, with 7 bases that match TRBD1. The CDR3 runs to 14 residues. Germline loops: CDR1 LNHNV, CDR2 YYDKDF (reference sequence). Unmatched junction bases numbered 5, after V lost 5 bases and J lost 2 bases. CDR3 in DNA: TGTGCCACCAGCCCTGGGACAGTTCAAGAGACCCAGTACTTC. It codes for CATSPGTVQETQYF.

This clone was observed a handful of times. The DNA for the CDR3 is TGTGCCAGCAGCTTAAGGGGTGACCAAGAGACCCAGTACTTC. It yields the protein CASSLRGDQETQYF. The chain carries TRBV5-5 and TRBJ2-5, with D possibly TRBD1 on 5 matching bases. The CDR3 covers 14 residues. V was pared by 2 bases and J by 0 bases, with 8 bases between. Per the germline V gene, CDR1 is SGHKS and CDR2 is YYEKEE (reference sequence).

This clone was counted a few times. The V gene is TRBV2, the J gene TRBJ2-5; TRBD2 matches 15 bases. The germline CDR1 and CDR2 sequences are SNHLY and FYNNEI. This CDR3 has 16 amino acids. V lost 8 bases to trimming and J lost 4 bases; unmatched junction nucleotides: 8. CDR3 coding DNA: TGTGCCAGCGTAGGACTAGCGGGGGGGCGGGTAGAGACCCAGTACTTC. As protein: CASVGLAGGRVETQYF.

The chain links TRBV14 to TRBJ2-1; 7 nucleotides line up with TRBD1. The V and J ends lost 2 bases and 4 bases, in that order; junction bases with no gene match: 5. Germline values: CDR1 SGHDN, CDR2 FVKESK. The CDR3 sequence is 15 residues long. The CDR3 bases are TGTGCCAGCAGCCAAAGGGGGACAGTGTACAATGAGCAGTTCTTC. This gives the protein CASSQRGTVYNEQFF.

The J gene is TRBJ2-7, the V gene TRBV4-3; 12 bases agree with TRBD2. The ends lost 2 bases at V and 4 bases at J; junction bases unmatched: 3. Per the germline V gene, CDR1 is LGHNA and CDR2 is YSLEER. CDR3 length: 15 amino acids. The CDR3 here is CASSQTSGGLYEQYF. In DNA, the CDR3 is TGCGCCAGCAGCCAAACTAGCGGGGGGTTATACGAGCAGTACTTC.

This clone has a handful of counts. The chain joins TRBV9 to TRBJ1-3; possibly TRBD1 for D (5 bases). Per germline, CDR1 SGDLS and CDR2 YYNGEE. The V and J ends lost 0 bases and 3 bases respectively, with 10 bases between them. The CDR3 has 15 amino acids. This chain's CDR3 is CASSVGTGGGNTIYF. The CDR3 coding sequence is TGTGCCAGCAGCGTAGGAACAGGTGGTGGAAACACCATATATTTT.

The rearrangement joins TRBV29-1 to TRBJ1-2; 7 bases align to TRBD1. Germline V gene sequence: CDR1 SQVTM, CDR2 ANQGSEA. V dropped 2 bases and J dropped 3; count of bases not matched to a gene: 9. The CDR3 has 15 amino acids. The CDR3 reads CSVESTGAGYYGYTF. Here the CDR3 DNA reads TGCAGCGTTGAATCAACAGGGGCCGGTTACTATGGCTACACCTTC.

This clone came up a few times. The chain joins TRBV6-5 to TRBJ1-1; D might be TRBD1 (6 bases). This CDR3 comprises 13 residues. The V gene's germline CDR1 is MNHEY and CDR2 SVGAGI. Trimming left V 3 bases short and J 5 bases short, with 10 bases between. The CDR3 coding sequence is TGTGCCAGCAGTTATTCAGGGGCAACTGAAGCTTTCTTT. Translated: CASSYSGATEAFF.

The rearrangement links TRBV6-5 to TRBJ1-1; TRBD1 agrees at 9 bases. J lost 4 bases, V lost 5 bases, and 5 bases had no gene match. The CDR3 length is 14 residues. Germline CDR1 reads MNHEY; CDR2 reads SVGAGI. CDR3 sequence reads: CASSQSDRGTEAFF. Here the CDR3 DNA reads TGTGCCAGCAGTCAGTCGGACAGGGGCACTGAAGCTTTCTTT.